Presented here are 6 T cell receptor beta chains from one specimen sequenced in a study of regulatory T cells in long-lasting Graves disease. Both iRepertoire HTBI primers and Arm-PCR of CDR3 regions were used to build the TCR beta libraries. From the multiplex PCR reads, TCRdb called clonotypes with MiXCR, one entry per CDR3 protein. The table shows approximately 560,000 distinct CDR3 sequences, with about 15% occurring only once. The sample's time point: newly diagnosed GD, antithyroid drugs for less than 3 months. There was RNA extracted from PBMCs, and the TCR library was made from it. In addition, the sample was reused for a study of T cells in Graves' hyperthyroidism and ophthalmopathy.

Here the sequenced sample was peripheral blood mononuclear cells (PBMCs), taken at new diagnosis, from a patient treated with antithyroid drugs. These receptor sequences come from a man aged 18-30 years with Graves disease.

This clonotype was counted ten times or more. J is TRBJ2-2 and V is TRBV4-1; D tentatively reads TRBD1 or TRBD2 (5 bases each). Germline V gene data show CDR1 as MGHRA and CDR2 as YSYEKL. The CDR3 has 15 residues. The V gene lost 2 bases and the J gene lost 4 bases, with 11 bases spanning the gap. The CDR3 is CASSQSGQFTGELFF. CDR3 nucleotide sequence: TGCGCCAGCAGCCAAAGCGGACAATTCACCGGGGAGCTGTTTTTT.

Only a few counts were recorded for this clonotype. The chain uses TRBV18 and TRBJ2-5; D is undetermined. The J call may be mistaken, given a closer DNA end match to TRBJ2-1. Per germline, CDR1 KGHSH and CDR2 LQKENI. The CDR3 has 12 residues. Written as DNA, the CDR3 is TGTGCCAGCTCACCTGAGACAAATGAGCAGTTCTTC. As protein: CASSPETNEQFF.

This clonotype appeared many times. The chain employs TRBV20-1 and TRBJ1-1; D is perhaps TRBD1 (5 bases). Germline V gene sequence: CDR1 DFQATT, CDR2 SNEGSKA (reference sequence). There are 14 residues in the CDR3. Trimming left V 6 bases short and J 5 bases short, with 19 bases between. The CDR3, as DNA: TGCAGTGCACCCCATGGGACCCGGCGGACTGAAGCTTTCTTT. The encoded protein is CSAPHGTRRTEAFF.

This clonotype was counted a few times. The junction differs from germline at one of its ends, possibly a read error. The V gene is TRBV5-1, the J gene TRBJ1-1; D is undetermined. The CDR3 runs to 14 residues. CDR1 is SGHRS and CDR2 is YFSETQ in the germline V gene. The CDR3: CASSLGTANTEALF. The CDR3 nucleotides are TGCGCCAGCAGCTTAGGAACAGCGAACACTGAAGCTCTCTTT.

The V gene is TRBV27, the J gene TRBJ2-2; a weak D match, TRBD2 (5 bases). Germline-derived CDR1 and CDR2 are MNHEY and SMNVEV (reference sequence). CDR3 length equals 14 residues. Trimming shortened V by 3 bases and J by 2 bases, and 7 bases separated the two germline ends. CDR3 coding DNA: TGTGCCAGCAGTTTTCGGGAAAACACCGGGGAGCTGTTTTTT. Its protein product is CASSFRENTGELFF.

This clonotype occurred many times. The chain's CDR3 is CASSDLAGGTNEQFF. CDR3 bases: TGTGCCAGCAGTGATCTGGCGGGAGGGACAAATGAGCAGTTCTTC. The chain employs TRBV6-1 and TRBJ2-1, with 9 nucleotides matching TRBD2. V lost 3 bases and J lost 7; bases outside the gene matches: 7. The CDR3 is made up of 15 amino acids. Germline values: CDR1 MNHNS, CDR2 SASEGT.